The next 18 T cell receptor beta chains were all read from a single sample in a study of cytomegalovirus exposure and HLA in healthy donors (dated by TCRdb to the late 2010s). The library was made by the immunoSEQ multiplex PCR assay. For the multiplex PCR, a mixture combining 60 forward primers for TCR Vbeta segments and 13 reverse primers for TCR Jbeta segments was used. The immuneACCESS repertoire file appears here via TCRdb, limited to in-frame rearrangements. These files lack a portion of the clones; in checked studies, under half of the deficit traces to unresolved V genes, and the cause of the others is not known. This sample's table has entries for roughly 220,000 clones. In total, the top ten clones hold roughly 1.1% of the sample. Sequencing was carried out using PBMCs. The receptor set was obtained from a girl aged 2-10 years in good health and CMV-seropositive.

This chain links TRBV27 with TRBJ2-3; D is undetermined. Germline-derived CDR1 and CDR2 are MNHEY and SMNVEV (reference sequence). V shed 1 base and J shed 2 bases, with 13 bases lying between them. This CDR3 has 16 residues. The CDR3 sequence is CASSLFGEVLTDTQYF. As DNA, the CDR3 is TGTGCCAGCAGTTTATTCGGAGAGGTCCTCACAGATACGCAGTATTTT.

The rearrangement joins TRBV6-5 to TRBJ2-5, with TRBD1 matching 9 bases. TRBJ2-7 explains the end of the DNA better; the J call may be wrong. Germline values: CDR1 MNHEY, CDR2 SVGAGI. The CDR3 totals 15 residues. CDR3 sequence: CASRSDPGQGDEQYF. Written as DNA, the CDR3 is TGTGCCAGCAGGTCCGATCCGGGACAGGGTGACGAGCAGTACTTC.

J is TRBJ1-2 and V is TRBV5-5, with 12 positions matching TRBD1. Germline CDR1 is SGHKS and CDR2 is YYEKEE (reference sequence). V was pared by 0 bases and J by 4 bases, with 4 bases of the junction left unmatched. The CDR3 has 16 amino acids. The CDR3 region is CASSLAPGQGAYGYTF. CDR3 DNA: TGTGCCAGCAGCTTGGCCCCGGGACAGGGGGCCTATGGCTACACCTTC.

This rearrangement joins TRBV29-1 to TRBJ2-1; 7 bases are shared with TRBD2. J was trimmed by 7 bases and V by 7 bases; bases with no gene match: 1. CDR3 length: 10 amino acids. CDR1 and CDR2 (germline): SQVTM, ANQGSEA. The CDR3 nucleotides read TGCAGCGCCGGGGGGAATGAGCAGTTCTTC. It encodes CSAGGNEQFF.

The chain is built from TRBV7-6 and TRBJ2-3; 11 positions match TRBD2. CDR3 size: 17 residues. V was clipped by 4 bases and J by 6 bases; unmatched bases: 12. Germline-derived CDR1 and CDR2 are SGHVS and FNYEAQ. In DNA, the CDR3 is TGTGCCAGCAGCTCACCCATAGCGGGGGGGGATTCGGATACGCAGTATTTT. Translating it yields CASSSPIAGGDSDTQYF. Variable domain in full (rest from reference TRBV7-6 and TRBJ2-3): GAGVSQSPRYKVTKRGQDVALRCDPISGHVSLYWYRQALGQGPEFLTYFNYEAQQDKSGLPNDRFSAERPEGSISTLTIQRTEQRDSAMYRCASSSPIAGGDSDTQYFGPGTRLTVL.

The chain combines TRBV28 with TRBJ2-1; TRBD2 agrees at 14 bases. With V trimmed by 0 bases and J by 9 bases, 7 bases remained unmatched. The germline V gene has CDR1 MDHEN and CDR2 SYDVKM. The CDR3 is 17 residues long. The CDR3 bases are TGTGCCAGCAGTTTATGGACTAGCGGGAGGGCCGGTAGTGAGCAGTTCTTC. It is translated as CASSLWTSGRAGSEQFF.

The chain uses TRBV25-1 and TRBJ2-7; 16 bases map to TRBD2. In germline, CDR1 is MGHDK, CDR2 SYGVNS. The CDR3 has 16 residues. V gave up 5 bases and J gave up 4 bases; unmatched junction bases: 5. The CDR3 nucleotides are TGTGCCAGCAGTAAAGGGACTAGCGGGAGGGAATACGAGCAGTACTTC. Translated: CASSKGTSGREYEQYF.

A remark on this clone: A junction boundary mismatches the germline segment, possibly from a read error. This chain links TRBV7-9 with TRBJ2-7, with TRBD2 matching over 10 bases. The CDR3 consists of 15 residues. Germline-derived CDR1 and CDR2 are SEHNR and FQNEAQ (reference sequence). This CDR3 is CASSLSGRAGYGQYF. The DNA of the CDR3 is TGTGCCAGCAGCCTGAGCGGGAGGGCCGGATACGGGCAGTACTTC.

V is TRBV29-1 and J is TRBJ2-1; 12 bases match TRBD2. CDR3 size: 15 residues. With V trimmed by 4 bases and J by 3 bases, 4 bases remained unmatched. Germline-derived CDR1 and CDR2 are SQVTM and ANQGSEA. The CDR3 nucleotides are TGCAGCGTTGCGCCGGGACTAGCGGGCTACAATGAGCAGTTCTTC. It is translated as CSVAPGLAGYNEQFF.

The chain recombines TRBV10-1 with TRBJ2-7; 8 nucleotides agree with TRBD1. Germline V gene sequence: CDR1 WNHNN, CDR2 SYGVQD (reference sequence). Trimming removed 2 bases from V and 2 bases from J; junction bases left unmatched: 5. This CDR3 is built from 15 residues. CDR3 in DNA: TGCGCCAGCAGTGAGAGTAACAGGGGGACCTACGAGCAGTACTTC. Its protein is CASSESNRGTYEQYF.

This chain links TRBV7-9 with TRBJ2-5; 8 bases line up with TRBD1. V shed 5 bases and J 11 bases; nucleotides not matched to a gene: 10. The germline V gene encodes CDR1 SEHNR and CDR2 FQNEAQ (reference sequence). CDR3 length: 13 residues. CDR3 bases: TGTGCCAGCAGCCTGGACAGGGAGGCCCTGCAGTACTTC. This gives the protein CASSLDREALQYF.

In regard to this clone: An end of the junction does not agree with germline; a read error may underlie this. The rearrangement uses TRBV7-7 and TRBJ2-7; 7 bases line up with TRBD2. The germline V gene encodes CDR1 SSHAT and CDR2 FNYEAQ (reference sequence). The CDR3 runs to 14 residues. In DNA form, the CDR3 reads TGTGCTAGCAGCCGGGGAGGGACGACAAACGAGCAGTACTTC. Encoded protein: CASSRGGTTNEQYF.

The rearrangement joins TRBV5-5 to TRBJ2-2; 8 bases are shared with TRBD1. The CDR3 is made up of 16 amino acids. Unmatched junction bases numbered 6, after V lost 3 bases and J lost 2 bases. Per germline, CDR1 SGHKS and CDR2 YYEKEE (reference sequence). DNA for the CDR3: TGTGCCAGCAGCTCCCGGACAGGGATCAACACCGGGGAGCTGTTTTTT. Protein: CASSSRTGINTGELFF.

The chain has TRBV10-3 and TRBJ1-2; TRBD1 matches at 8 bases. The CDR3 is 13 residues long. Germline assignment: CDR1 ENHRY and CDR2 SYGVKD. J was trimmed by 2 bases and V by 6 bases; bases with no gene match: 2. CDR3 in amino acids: CAISRQGNYGYTF. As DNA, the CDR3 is TGTGCCATCAGCCGACAGGGGAACTATGGCTACACCTTC.

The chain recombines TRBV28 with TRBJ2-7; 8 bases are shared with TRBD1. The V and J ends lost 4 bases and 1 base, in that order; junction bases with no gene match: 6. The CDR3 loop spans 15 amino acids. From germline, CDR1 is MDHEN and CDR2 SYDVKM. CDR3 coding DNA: TGTGCCAGCAGTTCTCGGACAGGGAGGTCCTACGAGCAGTACTTC. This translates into CASSSRTGRSYEQYF.

The CDR3 is CASISAGVLFREQFF. Written as DNA, the CDR3 is TGTGCCAGCATTTCGGCGGGAGTTCTTTTCAGGGAGCAGTTCTTC. The chain couples TRBV6-5 to TRBJ2-1; 7 bases are a match to TRBD2. The junction had 16 bases not matched to a gene; V was cut back by 7 bases and J by 10 bases. CDR1 and CDR2 (germline): MNHEY, SVGAGI. This CDR3 spans 15 amino acids.

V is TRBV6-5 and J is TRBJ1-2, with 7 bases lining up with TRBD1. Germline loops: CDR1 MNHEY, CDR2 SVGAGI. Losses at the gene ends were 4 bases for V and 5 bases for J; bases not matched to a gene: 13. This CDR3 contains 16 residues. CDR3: CASSSHWELQGYGYTF. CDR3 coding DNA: TGTGCCAGCAGTTCCCACTGGGAACTACAGGGGTATGGCTACACCTTC.

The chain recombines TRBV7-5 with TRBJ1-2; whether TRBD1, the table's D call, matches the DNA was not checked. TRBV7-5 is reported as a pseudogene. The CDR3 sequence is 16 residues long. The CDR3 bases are TGTGTCAGAAGCTTAGACTTTCTCGGCAGGGACTATGGCTACACCTTC. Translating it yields CVRSLDFLGRDYGYTF.